The clone carrying this TCR beta chain appeared a few times. The antigen is unknown. This record belongs to a study of cytomegalovirus exposure and HLA in healthy donors. In the study overall: Out of 398 genotyped donors, about 81% belonged to the Caucasian-associated ancestry cluster.

PCR amplification relied on 60 Vbeta primers (plus 13 Jbeta primers). Some clones are missing from TCRdb's copy, which holds only in-frame ones; the method was immunoSEQ multiplex PCR. Among 150,000 to 200,000 clones listed, about four fifths were seen once. Study-level findings and limits: Reported performance of the classifier showed diagnosis of cytomegalovirus status with high specificity and sensitivity.

Germline CDR1 SGHTA, CDR2 FQGNSA. Deletions cut 3 bases from V and 1 base from J, with 14 bases between. The CDR3 contains 16 residues. The chain recombines TRBV7-2 with TRBJ2-3; maybe TRBD2 (5 bases). Sequencing used PBMCs. The TCR comes from a male donor in good health and CMV-seropositive. The CDR3 bases are TGTGCCAGCAGCTTTTGGAGCGGCCAGCGCACAGATACGCAGTATTTT. Protein sequence: CASSFWSGQRTDTQYF.